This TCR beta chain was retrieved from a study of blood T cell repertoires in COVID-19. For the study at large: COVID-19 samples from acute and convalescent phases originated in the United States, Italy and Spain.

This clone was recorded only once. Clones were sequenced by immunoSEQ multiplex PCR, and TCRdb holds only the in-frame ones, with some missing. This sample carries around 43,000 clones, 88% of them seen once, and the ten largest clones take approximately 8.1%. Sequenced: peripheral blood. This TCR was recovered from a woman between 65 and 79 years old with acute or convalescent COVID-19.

The CDR3 DNA sequence: TGTGCCAGCAGACCCATGGGACAGGGGGCGGATAACTATGGCTACACCTTC. Translated: CASRPMGQGADNYGYTF. The gene calls are TRBV28 and TRBJ1-2; 12 bases line up with TRBD1. Germline V gene data show CDR1 as MDHEN and CDR2 as SYDVKM. The V gene end was trimmed by 6 bases and the J gene end by 1 base; junction bases not matched to a gene: 9. This CDR3 is built from 17 residues.